This paragraph covers one TCR beta chain sequence. The data derive from a study of blood T cell repertoires in COVID-19. Study at large: Acute and convalescent COVID-19 samples came from the United States, Italy and Spain.

The repertoire was sequenced with immunoSEQ multiplex PCR; TCRdb's copy has only in-frame clones and lacks some. This table holds around 250,000 clones, 82% found once. CDR1 is SGHVS, CDR2 FQNEAQ, per germline. The CDR3 contains 14 residues. V lost 5 bases and J 4 bases, leaving 12 bases between the germline ends. The source of this sequence is a woman aged 18 to 35 with acute or convalescent COVID-19. The chain has TRBV7-8 and TRBJ2-1, with D maybe TRBD2 (6 bases). Input material: peripheral blood. The chain's CDR3 is CASSPPSVYNEQFF. The DNA for the CDR3 is TGTGCCAGCAGCCCCCCTAGCGTATACAATGAGCAGTTCTTC.